This entry concerns a single T cell receptor (beta chain). Its antigen remains unidentified. Healthy and HIV-negative, the adult donors had no recent acute infections or vaccinations. These data come from a study of shared clonotypes between healthy human individuals. Deep-level running was used for the assay. The genomic DNA of each subset was split evenly across several immunoSEQ plates. This table comes from immunoSEQ multiplex PCR, and its TCRdb copy is limited to in-frame clones, with some not included. This table has over 950,000 clones, roughly 80% appearing once. V gave up 1 base and J gave up 4 bases; unmatched junction bases: 8. The CDR3 covers 16 residues. The V gene's germline CDR1 is SNHLY and CDR2 FYNNEI. Study conclusions and caveats: A generally larger estimated richness was seen in naive subsets than in memory subsets.

The clonotype was recovered from a young man in good health. Some clones in this sample may be carry-over from other donors' samples. The V gene is TRBV2, the J gene TRBJ2-7; TRBD2 matches 9 bases. Sequencing was done on a sample of memory CD4+ T cells from PBMCs. Stated subset: CD45RA-negative fraction. The CDR3 region is CASSEGGAGGMYEQYF. As DNA, the CDR3 is TGTGCCAGCAGTGAAGGGGGTGCGGGAGGGATGTACGAGCAGTACTTC.